This TCR beta chain stems from a study of blood T cell repertoires in COVID-19 (dated by TCRdb to 2020 to 2021). For context, the study as a whole: Samples covering the acute and convalescent phases of COVID-19 were provided by collaborators in the United States, Italy and Spain. The material from the prospective study consisted of cDNA or gDNA derived from T cells, B-cell-depleted T cells, or PBMCs. The dataset comprised deeply sampled blood TCRbeta repertoires from subjects exposed to, actively infected with, or recovered from COVID-19. The repertoires were released in a freely available public database meant as a resource for research on the immune response to SARS-CoV-2. The samples were drawn from two sources: the first 160 participants of the ongoing ImmuneRACE study, and over 1,000 subjects contributed by 6 global collaborators. A de-identified subject ID, COVID-19 status, age in years and sex were almost always included in the sample metadata. Where available, HLA class I and class II types were obtained from metadata supplied by the sample provider rather than from assay-based typing.

TCRbeta CDR3 regions were amplified from genomic DNA using the immunoSEQ Assay, a bias-controlled multiplex PCR. The source study handled its data this way. Nucleated cell counts per sample were estimated from amplification of reference gene primers within the assay. To quantify the absolute abundance of each unique TCRbeta CDR3 rearrangement, sequence reads were collapsed and filtered. For each sample, productive Simpson clonality was calculated as the square root of Simpson's diversity index over productive rearrangements. The table was pulled from immuneACCESS by TCRdb, which kept in-frame rearrangements only. Such tables lose some clones; where checked, under half of the loss comes from unresolved V genes, and the rest has no known cause. Clone size and V and J calls were adopted from that table, with D and trimming inferred from the DNA. This sample comprises a few hundred thousand clones, 80% to 90% of them detected only once. 2.5% to 3.5% of the sample lies in the top ten.

The paper's findings and limits, for the study overall: The quantity of clinical and demographic metadata differed by source and by participant and was supplied without curation.

This clone has more than one count but fewer than ten. No antigen is known for it. No base qualities exist here, and no much larger clone lies one base off it. Collaborating institutions collected whole blood in K2EDTA tubes following their own protocols. Collaborator samples were shipped for TCRbeta analysis as frozen whole blood, isolated PBMCs, or DNA extracted from either sample type. Source material: peripheral blood. This sequence was found in a man aged 45-65 years with active or convalescent COVID-19.

The sequence in DNA is TGTGCCTGGACAAAGGGGGAGACCCAGTACTTC. Translated, this is CAWTKGETQYF. This chain is built from TRBV30 and TRBJ2-5; the D gene is possibly TRBD1, with 5 bases matching. Trimming takes 4 bases from V and 5 bases from J, and the germline ends sit 8 bases apart. From the germline V gene (reference sequence), CDR1 is GTSNPN and CDR2 is SVGIG. The CDR3 goes from the cysteine to the phenylalanine over 11 residues. Only the CDR3 portion is preserved as DNA: 33 bases, with reading frame beginning at the first base.